The 7 T cell receptor beta chains below all came from one sample that was sequenced in a study of blood T cell repertoires in COVID-19. The assay was immunoSEQ multiplex PCR, and TCRdb's table has in-frame clones only and misses some. This table holds some 120,000 clones, roughly four fifths found once. Material: peripheral blood. These receptors were collected from a human donor in a cohort sampled during active COVID-19.

The chain is built from TRBV7-8 and TRBJ1-2; 8 bases line up with TRBD1. The CDR3 has 14 residues. With 4 bases clipped from V and 0 bases from J, the junction kept 1 base outside the gene matches. Germline CDR1 and CDR2: SGHVS and FQNEAQ. The CDR3 sequence: CASSWTGTNYGYTF. The CDR3 DNA sequence: TGTGCCAGCAGCTGGACAGGGACTAACTATGGCTACACCTTC.

This chain joins TRBV5-1 and TRBJ2-3, with 8 bases lining up with TRBD2. The CDR3 sequence is 16 residues long. The V and J ends lost 5 bases and 0 bases, in that order; junction bases with no gene match: 8. The germline gives CDR1 SGHRS, CDR2 YFSETQ. CDR3 DNA: TGCGCCAGCAGGAAAGTAGCGGGGCCTAGCACAGATACGCAGTATTTT. This codes for CASRKVAGPSTDTQYF.

The V call is TRBV27, the J call TRBJ1-3, with 10 bases aligning to TRBD1. Germline-derived CDR1 and CDR2 are MNHEY and SMNVEV (reference sequence). V lost 6 bases, J lost 3 bases, and 14 bases stayed unmatched. The CDR3 covers 18 residues. The CDR3 protein is CASSPLRAGTGVGNTIYF. In DNA, the CDR3 is TGTGCCAGCAGCCCCCTGCGAGCCGGGACAGGGGTTGGAAACACCATATATTTT.

As DNA, the CDR3 is TGTGCCAGCAGTCCCGTAGACAGGGGGCGAGAGACCCAGTACTTC. Its protein product is CASSPVDRGRETQYF. This chain links TRBV6-5 with TRBJ2-5; 10 bases match TRBD1. The V and J ends lost 5 bases and 4 bases, in that order; junction bases with no gene match: 7. The V gene's germline CDR1 is MNHEY and CDR2 SVGAGI. This CDR3 has 15 amino acids.

The chain has TRBV27 and TRBJ1-3, with TRBD1 matching over 8 bases. Germline V gene lookup returns CDR1 MNHEY and CDR2 SMNVEV (reference sequence). J was trimmed by 0 bases and V by 7 bases; bases with no gene match: 8. The CDR3 contains 16 residues. The DNA of the CDR3 is TGTGCCAGCACCAGGGACAGGCCGAGCTCTGGAAACACCATATATTTT. Amino acids: CASTRDRPSSGNTIYF.

The chain combines TRBV4-1 with TRBJ2-1, with a possible D match to TRBD2 (6 bases). Trimming shortened V by 1 base and J by 2 bases, and 9 bases separated the two germline ends. Germline loops: CDR1 MGHRA, CDR2 YSYEKL. CDR3 length: 15 amino acids. The CDR3 spells CASSQGAGPYNEQFF. CDR3 DNA sequence: TGCGCCAGCAGCCAAGGGGCGGGGCCCTACAATGAGCAGTTCTTC.

J is TRBJ1-5 and V is TRBV18, with D possibly being TRBD1 (6 bases). From germline, CDR1 is KGHSH and CDR2 LQKENI. The CDR3 is 17 amino acids. The V gene lost 3 bases and the J gene lost 4 bases, with 19 bases spanning the gap. CDR3 sequence (DNA): TGTGCCAGCTCACCGCGCACCCAGAGTCAGGGGAATCAGCCCCAGCATTTT. Protein sequence: CASSPRTQSQGNQPQHF.